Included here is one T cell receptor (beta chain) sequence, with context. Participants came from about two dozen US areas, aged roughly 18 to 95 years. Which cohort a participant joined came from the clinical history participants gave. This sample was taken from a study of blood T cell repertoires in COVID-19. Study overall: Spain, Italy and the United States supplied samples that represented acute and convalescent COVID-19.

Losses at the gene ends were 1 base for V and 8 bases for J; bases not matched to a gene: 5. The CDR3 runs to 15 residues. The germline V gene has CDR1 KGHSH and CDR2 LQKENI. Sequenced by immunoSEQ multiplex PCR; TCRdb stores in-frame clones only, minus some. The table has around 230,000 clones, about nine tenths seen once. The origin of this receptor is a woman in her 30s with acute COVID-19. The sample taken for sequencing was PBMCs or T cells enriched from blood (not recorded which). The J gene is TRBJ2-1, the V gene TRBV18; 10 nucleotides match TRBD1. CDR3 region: CASSPRQGAIDEQFF. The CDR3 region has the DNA TGTGCCAGCTCACCACGACAGGGGGCAATCGATGAGCAGTTCTTC.